Described below is a single T cell receptor beta chain sequence and its context. This clonotype was counted many times. Its antigen remains undetermined. No base quality information exists; no much larger clone differs at one position. The entry originates in a study of CD8 T cells in ankylosing spondylitis (dated 2017 in TCRdb). For the wider study: T cell receptor beta repertoires were profiled in healthy donors and ankylosing spondylitis patients so that disease-linked TCR variants could be found. Peripheral blood was sampled, and synovial fluid was also collected from ankylosing spondylitis patients. In total, the full study cohort was made up of some 110 healthy donors and about two dozen ankylosing spondylitis patients.

Sequencing was carried out with an Illumina HiSeq 2500. Quantitative 5'-RACE with molecular barcodes was used to prepare TCR beta libraries. The authors' analysis ran thus. Disease-linked TCR variants were identified with a new computational method built on a probabilistic model of VDJ rearrangement. TCRdb's own reprocessing of the public reads used fastp at Q25 and MiXCR and kept productive beta chains. All rows with the same CDR3 protein become a single entry with the most common DNA and genes. TCRdb's processing, not the authors' own work, is the source of the V and J calls. The sample records under 300,000 distinct CDR3 sequences, 15% to 20% of which are singletons. Jointly, the top ten make up about a third of the sample. CDR1 SQVTM and CDR2 ANQGSEA were looked up in the germline V gene. The CDR3 has 13 amino acids, counting the end cysteine and phenylalanine. CDR3 DNA is the only sequence kept; it has 39 bases, read in frame from the first base. V is cut back by 1 base and J by 2 bases, with 1 base in the junction unmatched.

The research as a whole found: Blood from ankylosing spondylitis patients appeared to be characterized by a TCR beta motif made up of several highly homologous amino acid variants. Some motif variants were previously reported in synovial fluid and blood of reactive arthritis patients, suggesting common disease-initiation mechanisms. Significant enrichment of the disease-linked clones was reported in matched synovial fluid samples from ankylosing spondylitis patients. In peripheral blood, the disease-linked clones were found at relatively low frequencies and had a CD8+ phenotype.

The TCR comes from a male donor with ankylosing spondylitis or in good health (not recorded which). Sequencing input: blood, either unsorted or a sorted T cell fraction (not recorded which). The chain is assembled from TRBV29-1 and TRBJ2-5; 7 central bases correspond to TRBD1. The CDR3 loop reads CSVEGGQQETQYF. The DNA sequence reads TGCAGCGTTGAAGGGGGACAGCAAGAGACCCAGTACTTC.